Reported below is one TCR beta chain. The record originates from a study of blood T cell repertoires in COVID-19. For the study at large: COVID-19 samples, acute and convalescent, were from the United States, Italy and Spain. Sources were T cells, B-cell-depleted T cells, or PBMCs; the material itself was cDNA or gDNA.

The CDR3 runs to 13 residues. The V end was cut by 6 bases, the J end by 8 bases, with 14 bases between. In germline, CDR1 is SEHNR, CDR2 FQNEAQ (reference sequence). Generated by immunoSEQ multiplex PCR, the TCRdb table keeps only in-frame clones and is missing some. The sample holds tens of thousands of clones, 80% seen once. The V and J genes are TRBV7-9 and TRBJ2-1; a possible D gene is TRBD1 (6 bases). The TCR comes from a woman between 70 and 85 years old with acute or convalescent COVID-19. Sequencing was performed on peripheral blood. CDR3 coding DNA: TGTGCCAGCAGACATGGACAGTGGGATGAGCAGTTCTTC. Translated, it gives CASRHGQWDEQFF.